These 8 T cell receptor beta chains were sequenced from one sample in a study of T cells in Graves' hyperthyroidism and ophthalmopathy. The CDR3 regions of TCR beta were amplified from RNA transcripts. HTBI primers drove first-round RT-PCR of the TCR CDR3. TCRdb reprocessed the multiplex PCR reads via MiXCR and lists one record per CDR3 protein. The sample holds around 580,000 distinct CDR3 sequences; more than 45% are singletons and the top ten take approximately 8.4%. Specimen: peripheral blood or thyroid tissue (not recorded which). The receptors shown here come from a woman aged 18-29 years with Graves' hyperthyroidism.

The J gene is TRBJ1-4, the V gene TRBV27; 8 bases fit TRBD1. The CDR3 is made up of 13 amino acids. J gave up 5 bases and V 6 bases, and 2 bases lay outside the gene matches. CDR1 is MNHEY and CDR2 is SMNVEV in the germline V gene (reference sequence). The CDR3 bases are TGTGCCAGCAGACAGGGGGTCAATGAAAAACTGTTTTTT. Translated: CASRQGVNEKLFF.

This clonotype has ten or more counts. This rearrangement joins TRBV27 to TRBJ1-6; no firm D call. Trimming removed 6 bases at V and 8 bases at J, with 11 bases between. The CDR3 is 13 amino acids. CDR1 MNHEY and CDR2 SMNVEV come from the germline V gene (reference sequence). CDR3 amino acids: CASRWGADSPLHF. CDR3 DNA: TGTGCCAGCAGGTGGGGAGCTGATTCACCCCTCCACTTT.

This clonotype occurred a few times. This chain uses TRBV5-6 with TRBJ2-5; 7 positions agree with TRBD1. V lost 2 bases to trimming and J lost 5 bases; unmatched junction nucleotides: 9. The CDR3 extends over 15 amino acids. CDR1 and CDR2 from the germline V gene are SGHDT and YYEEEE. The CDR3: CASSFKGDSRETQYF. The CDR3, as DNA: TGTGCCAGCAGCTTTAAGGGGGACAGTCGGGAGACCCAGTACTTC.

This clonotype was detected many times. The chain employs TRBV7-9 and TRBJ2-7, with D perhaps TRBD2 (5 bases). Germline V gene lookup returns CDR1 SEHNR and CDR2 FQNEAQ (reference sequence). The ends were cut back, 1 base at V and 4 bases at J, with 11 bases in the middle. The CDR3 totals 14 residues. DNA of the CDR3: TGTGCCAGCAGCTTAGATCGGGATCGGTACGAGCAGTACTTC. It yields the protein CASSLDRDRYEQYF.

The chain uses TRBV20-1 and TRBJ1-5, with D possibly matching TRBD1 (6 bases). CDR1 and CDR2 (germline): DFQATT, SNEGSKA (reference sequence). V was pared by 0 bases and J by 1 base, with 13 bases between. The CDR3 extends over 16 amino acids. The CDR3 spells CSARDSGAKSNQPQHF. CDR3 in DNA: TGCAGTGCTAGAGATTCGGGGGCTAAGAGCAATCAGCCCCAGCATTTT.

This clonotype occurred many times. The chain recombines TRBV4-2 with TRBJ1-1; weak D call: TRBD1 (6 bases). Germline CDR1 reads LGHNA; CDR2 reads YNFKEQ. Trimming left V 1 base short and J 1 base short, with 7 bases between. CDR3 length: 14 residues. As DNA, the CDR3 is TGTGCCAGCAGCCAAGGACAGGAGAACACTGAAGCTTTCTTT. Its protein is CASSQGQENTEAFF.

This clonotype was recorded at least ten times. This chain links TRBV20-1 with TRBJ1-1; D gene uncertain. There are 16 residues in the CDR3. CDR1 DFQATT and CDR2 SNEGSKA come from the germline V gene (reference sequence). V lost 3 bases, J lost 4 bases, and 21 bases lay in between. DNA of the CDR3: TGCAGTGCTAGGCGAGCTCGGTTCGACGGCGGCACTGAAGCTTTCTTT. Translation: CSARRARFDGGTEAFF.

The chain carries TRBV7-2 and TRBJ1-1, with a possible D match to TRBD1 (5 bases). The ends were cut back, 7 bases at V and 4 bases at J, with 16 bases in the middle. The CDR3 is 14 residues long. The germline V gene encodes CDR1 SGHTA and CDR2 FQGNSA. The CDR3 coding sequence is TGTGCCAGCACGGGCGGGGCGGGGAGCACTGAAGCTTTCTTT. It translates to CASTGGAGSTEAFF.